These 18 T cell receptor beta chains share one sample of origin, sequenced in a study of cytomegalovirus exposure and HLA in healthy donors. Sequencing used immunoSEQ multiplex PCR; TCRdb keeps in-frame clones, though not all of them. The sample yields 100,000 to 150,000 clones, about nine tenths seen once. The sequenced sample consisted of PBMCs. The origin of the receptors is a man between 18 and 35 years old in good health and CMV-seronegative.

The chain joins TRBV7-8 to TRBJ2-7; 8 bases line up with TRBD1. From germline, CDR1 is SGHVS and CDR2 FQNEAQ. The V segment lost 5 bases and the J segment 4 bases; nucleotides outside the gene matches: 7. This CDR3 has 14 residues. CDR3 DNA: TGTGCCAGCAGCACCGGACAGGGTCGATACGAGCAGTACTTC. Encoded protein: CASSTGQGRYEQYF.

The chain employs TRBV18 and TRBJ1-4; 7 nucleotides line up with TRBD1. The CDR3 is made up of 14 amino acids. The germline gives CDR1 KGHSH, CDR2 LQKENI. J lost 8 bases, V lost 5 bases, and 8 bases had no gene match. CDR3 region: CASSSQGVREKLFF. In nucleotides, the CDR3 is TGTGCCAGCTCAAGTCAGGGGGTTCGAGAAAAACTGTTTTTT.

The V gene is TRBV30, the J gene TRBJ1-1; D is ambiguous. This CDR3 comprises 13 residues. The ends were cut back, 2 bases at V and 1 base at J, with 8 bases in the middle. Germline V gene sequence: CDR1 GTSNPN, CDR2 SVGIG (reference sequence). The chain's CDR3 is CAWSSQRNTEAFF. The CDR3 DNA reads TGTGCCTGGAGTAGCCAGCGGAACACTGAAGCTTTCTTT.

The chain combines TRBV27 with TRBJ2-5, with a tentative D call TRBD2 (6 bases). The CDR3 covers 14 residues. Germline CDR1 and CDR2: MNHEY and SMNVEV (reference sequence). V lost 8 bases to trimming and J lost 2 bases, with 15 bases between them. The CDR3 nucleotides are TGTGCCAGCGCAACCCTCGGGAGTCAAGAGACCCAGTACTTC. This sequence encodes CASATLGSQETQYF.

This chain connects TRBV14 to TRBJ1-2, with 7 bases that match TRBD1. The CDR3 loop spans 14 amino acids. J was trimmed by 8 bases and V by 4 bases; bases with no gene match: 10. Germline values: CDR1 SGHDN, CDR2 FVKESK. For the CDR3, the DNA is TGTGCCAGCAGCCGCCGACAGGGATTGAGGGGCTACACCTTC. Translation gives CASSRRQGLRGYTF.

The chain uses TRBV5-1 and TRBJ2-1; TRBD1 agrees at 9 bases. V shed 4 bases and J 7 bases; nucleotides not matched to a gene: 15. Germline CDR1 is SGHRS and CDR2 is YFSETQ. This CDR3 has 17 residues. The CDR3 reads CASSTTYRGQSGNEQFF. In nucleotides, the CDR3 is TGCGCCAGCAGCACAACCTACAGGGGGCAATCGGGTAATGAGCAGTTCTTC.

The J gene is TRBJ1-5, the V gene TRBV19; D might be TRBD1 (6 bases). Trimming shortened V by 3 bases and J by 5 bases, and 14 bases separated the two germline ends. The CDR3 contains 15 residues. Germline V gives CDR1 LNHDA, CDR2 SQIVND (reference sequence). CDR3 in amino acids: CASSMFPGGHQPQHF. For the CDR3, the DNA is TGTGCCAGTAGTATGTTTCCGGGGGGCCATCAGCCCCAGCATTTT.

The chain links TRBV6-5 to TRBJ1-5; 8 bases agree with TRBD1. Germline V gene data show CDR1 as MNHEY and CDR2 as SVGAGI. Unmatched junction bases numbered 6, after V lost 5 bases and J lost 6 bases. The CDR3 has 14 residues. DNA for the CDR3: TGTGCCAGCAGTCGGACAGGGTCAGCTCAGCCCCAGCATTTT. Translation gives CASSRTGSAQPQHF.

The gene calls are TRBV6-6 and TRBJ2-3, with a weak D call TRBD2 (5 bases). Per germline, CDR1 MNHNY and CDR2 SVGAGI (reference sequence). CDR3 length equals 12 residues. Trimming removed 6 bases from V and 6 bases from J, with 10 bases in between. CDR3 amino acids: CASSLAMDTQYF. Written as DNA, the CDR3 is TGTGCCAGCAGCCTAGCAATGGATACGCAGTATTTT.

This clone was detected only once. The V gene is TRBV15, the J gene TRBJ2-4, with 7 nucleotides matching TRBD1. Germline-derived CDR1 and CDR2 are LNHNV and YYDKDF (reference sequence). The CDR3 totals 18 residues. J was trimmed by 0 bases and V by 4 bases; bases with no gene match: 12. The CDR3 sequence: CATSTNHPTGQAKNIQYF. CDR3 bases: TGTGCCACCAGCACTAACCACCCGACAGGGCAAGCCAAAAACATTCAGTACTTC.

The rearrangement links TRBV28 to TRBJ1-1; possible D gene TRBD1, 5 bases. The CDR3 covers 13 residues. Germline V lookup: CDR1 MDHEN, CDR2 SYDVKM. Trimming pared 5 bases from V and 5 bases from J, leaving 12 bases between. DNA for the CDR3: TGTGCCAGCAGTCCAGGGAGGCCGACTGAAGCTTTCTTT. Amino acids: CASSPGRPTEAFF.

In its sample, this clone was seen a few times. CDR3 DNA: TGTGCCAGCAGTGTAGAAACCTATCAGCCCCAGCATTTT. Its protein is CASSVETYQPQHF. The chain couples TRBV2 to TRBJ1-5; D uncertain. With 4 bases removed from V and 5 bases from J, the gap between germline ends came to 9 bases. CDR3 length equals 13 residues. Per the germline V gene, CDR1 is SNHLY and CDR2 is FYNNEI.

CDR3 sequence reads: CASSWAGEPGTDTQYF. The CDR3 coding sequence is TGTGCCAGCAGTTGGGCAGGGGAACCCGGCACAGATACGCAGTATTTT. This chain links TRBV6-6 with TRBJ2-3; tentative D call: TRBD1 (6 bases). Trimming left V 4 bases short and J 1 base short, with 15 bases between. This CDR3 comprises 16 residues. Germline V lookup: CDR1 MNHNY, CDR2 SVGAGI (reference sequence).

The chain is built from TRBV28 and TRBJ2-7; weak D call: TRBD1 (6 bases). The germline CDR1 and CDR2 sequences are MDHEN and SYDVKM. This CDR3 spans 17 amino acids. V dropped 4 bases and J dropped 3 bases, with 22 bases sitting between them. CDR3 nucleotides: TGTGCCAGCAGTTCAGTCCCGACAGGTGCTTCTCTCTACGAGCAGTACTTC. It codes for CASSSVPTGASLYEQYF.

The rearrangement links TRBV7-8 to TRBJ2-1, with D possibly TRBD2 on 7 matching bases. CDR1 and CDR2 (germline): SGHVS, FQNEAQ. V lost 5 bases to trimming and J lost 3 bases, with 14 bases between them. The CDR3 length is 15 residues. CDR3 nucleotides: TGTGCCAGCAGCCGAGGGGGAGGGGGCTACAATGAGCAGTTCTTC. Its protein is CASSRGGGGYNEQFF. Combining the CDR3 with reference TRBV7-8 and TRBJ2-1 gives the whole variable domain GAGVSQSPRYKVAKRGQDVALRCDPISGHVSLFWYQQALGQGPEFLTYFQNEAQLDKSGLPSDRFFAERPEGSVSTLKIQRTQQEDSAVYLCASSRGGGGYNEQFFGPGTRLTVL.

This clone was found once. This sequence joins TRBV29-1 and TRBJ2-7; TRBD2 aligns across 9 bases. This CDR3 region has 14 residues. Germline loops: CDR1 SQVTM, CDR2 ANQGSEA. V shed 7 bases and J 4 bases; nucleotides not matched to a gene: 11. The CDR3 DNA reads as TGCAGCGCGGTGCTAGCGGGGACGCCTTACGAGCAGTACTTC. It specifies CSAVLAGTPYEQYF.

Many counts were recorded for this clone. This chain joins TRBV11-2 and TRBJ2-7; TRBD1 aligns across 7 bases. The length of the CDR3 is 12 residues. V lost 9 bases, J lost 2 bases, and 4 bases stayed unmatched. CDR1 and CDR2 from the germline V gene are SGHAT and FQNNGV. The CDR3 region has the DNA TGTGCCAGTAGCCAGGGGGCCTACGAGCAGTACTTC. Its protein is CASSQGAYEQYF.

DNA of the CDR3: TGTGCCAGCAGCCCGACAGGGCCTAGAACTAATGAAAAACTGTTTTTT. It specifies CASSPTGPRTNEKLFF. The genes are TRBV14 and TRBJ1-4; TRBD1 aligns across 7 bases. CDR3 length: 16 residues. The V and J ends lost 4 bases and 1 base, in that order; junction bases with no gene match: 6. Germline CDR1 and CDR2: SGHDN and FVKESK.